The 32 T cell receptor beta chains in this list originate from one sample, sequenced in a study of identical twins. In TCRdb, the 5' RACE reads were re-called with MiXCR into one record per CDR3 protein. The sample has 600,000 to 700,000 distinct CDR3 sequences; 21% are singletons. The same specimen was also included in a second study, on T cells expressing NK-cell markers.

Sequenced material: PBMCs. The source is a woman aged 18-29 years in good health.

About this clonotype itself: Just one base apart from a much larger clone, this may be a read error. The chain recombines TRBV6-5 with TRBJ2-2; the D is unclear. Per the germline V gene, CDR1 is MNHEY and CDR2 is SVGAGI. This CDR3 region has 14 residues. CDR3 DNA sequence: TGTGCCTGCAGTTACTTGCGCTTCACCGGGGAGCTGTTTTTT. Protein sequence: CACSYLRFTGELFF.

This CDR3 is CASSTRTSGRDEQFF. In DNA form, the CDR3 reads TGCGCCAGCAGCACTCGGACTAGCGGGCGAGATGAGCAGTTCTTC. The chain carries TRBV5-1 and TRBJ2-1; 11 positions agree with TRBD2. The V gene's germline CDR1 is SGHRS and CDR2 YFSETQ. After removal of 4 bases from V and 8 bases from J, the junction contained 8 bases not matched to a gene. The CDR3 contains 15 residues. The full variable domain, completed using reference TRBV5-1 and TRBJ2-1, is KAGVTQTPRYLIKTRGQQVTLSCSPISGHRSVSWYQQTPGQGLQFLFEYFSETQRNKGNFPGRFSGRQFSNSRSEMNVSTLELGDSALYLCASSTRTSGRDEQFFGPGTRLTVL.

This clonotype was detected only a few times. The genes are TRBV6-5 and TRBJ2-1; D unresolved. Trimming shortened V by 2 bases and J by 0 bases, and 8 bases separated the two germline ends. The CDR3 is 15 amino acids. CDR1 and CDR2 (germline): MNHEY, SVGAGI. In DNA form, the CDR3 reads TGTGCCAGCAGTTACAAGCGAAGCTCCTACAATGAGCAGTTCTTC. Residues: CASSYKRSSYNEQFF.

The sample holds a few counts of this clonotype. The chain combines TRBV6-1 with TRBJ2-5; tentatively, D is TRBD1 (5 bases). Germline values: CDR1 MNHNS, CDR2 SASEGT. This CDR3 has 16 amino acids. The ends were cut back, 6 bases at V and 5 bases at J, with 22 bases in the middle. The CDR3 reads CASSSRVARSLETQYF. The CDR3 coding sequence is TGTGCCAGCAGCTCCAGGGTCGCGCGTTCCTTGGAGACCCAGTACTTC.

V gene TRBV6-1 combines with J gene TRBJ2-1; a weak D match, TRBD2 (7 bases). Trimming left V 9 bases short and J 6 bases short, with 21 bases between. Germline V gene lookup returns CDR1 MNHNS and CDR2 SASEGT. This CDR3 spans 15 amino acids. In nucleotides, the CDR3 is TGTGCCAGTAAACAGGGAGGGAGCCCCCTCAATGAGCAGTTCTTC. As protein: CASKQGGSPLNEQFF.

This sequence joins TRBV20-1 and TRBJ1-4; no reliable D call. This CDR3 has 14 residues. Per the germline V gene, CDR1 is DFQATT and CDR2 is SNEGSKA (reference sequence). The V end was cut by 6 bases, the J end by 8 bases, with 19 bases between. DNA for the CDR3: TGCAGTGCCGTGAGGTTGGGGTCGGTCGAAAAACTGTTTTTT. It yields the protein CSAVRLGSVEKLFF.

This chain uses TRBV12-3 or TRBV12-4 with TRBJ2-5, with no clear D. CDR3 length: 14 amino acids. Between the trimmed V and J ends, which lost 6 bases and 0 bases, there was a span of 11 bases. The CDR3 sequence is CASSPSRNQETQYF. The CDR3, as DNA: TGTGCCAGCAGCCCCTCACGGAACCAAGAGACCCAGTACTTC.

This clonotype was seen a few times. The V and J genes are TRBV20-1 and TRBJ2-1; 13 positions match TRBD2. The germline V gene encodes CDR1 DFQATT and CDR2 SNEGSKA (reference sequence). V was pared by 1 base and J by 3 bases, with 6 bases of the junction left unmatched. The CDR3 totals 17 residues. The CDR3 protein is CSARVMGLAGNYNEQFF. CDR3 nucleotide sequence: TGCAGTGCTAGAGTGATGGGACTAGCGGGAAACTACAATGAGCAGTTCTTC.

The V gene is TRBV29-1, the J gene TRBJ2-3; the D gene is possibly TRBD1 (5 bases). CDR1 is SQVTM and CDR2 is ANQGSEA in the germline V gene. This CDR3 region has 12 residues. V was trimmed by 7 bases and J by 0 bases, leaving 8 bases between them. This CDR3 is CSGDRSTDTQYF. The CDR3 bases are TGCAGCGGTGACAGAAGCACAGATACGCAGTATTTT.

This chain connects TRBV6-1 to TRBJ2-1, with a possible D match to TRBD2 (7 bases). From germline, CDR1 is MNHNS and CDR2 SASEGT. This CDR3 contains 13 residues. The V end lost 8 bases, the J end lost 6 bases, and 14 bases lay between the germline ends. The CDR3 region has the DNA TGTGCCAGCGAACAGGGAGGGGGCAATGAGCAGTTCTTC. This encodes CASEQGGGNEQFF.

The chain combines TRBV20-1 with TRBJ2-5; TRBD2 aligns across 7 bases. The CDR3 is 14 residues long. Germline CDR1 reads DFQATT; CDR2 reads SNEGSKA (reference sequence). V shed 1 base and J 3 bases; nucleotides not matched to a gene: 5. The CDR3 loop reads CSARGRAGKETQYF. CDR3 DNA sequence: TGCAGTGCTAGAGGTCGAGCGGGAAAAGAGACCCAGTACTTC.

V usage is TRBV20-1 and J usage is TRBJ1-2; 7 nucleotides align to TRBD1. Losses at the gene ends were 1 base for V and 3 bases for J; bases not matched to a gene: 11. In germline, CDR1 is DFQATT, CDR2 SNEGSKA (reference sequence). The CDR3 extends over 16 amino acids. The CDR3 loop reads CSARATPGGHHYGYTF. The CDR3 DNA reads TGCAGTGCTAGAGCCACCCCAGGGGGACACCACTATGGCTACACCTTC.

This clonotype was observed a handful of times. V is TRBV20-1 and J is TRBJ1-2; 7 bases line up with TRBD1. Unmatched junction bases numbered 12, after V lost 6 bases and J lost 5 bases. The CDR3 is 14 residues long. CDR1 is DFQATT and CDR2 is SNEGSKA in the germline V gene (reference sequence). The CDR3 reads CSADDRESAYGYTF. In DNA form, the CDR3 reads TGCAGTGCGGATGACAGGGAATCCGCTTATGGCTACACCTTC.

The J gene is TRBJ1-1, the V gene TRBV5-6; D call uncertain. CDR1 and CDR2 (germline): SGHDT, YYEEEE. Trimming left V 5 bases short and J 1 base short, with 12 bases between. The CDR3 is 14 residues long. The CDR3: CASRARAPNTEAFF. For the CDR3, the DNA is TGTGCCAGCAGGGCCCGGGCCCCGAACACTGAAGCTTTCTTT.

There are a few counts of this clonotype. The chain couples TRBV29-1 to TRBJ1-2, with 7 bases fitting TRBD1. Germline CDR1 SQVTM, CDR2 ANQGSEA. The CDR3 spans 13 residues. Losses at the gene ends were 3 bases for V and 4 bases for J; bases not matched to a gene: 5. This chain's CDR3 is CSVERTGSYGYTF. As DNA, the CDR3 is TGCAGCGTTGAGCGGACAGGAAGCTATGGCTACACCTTC. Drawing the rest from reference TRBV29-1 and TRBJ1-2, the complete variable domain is SAVISQKPSRDICQRGTSLTIQCQVDSQVTMMFWYRQQPGQSLTLIATANQGSEATYESGFVIDKFPISRPNLTFSTLTVSNMSPEDSSIYLCSVERTGSYGYTFGSGTRLTVV.

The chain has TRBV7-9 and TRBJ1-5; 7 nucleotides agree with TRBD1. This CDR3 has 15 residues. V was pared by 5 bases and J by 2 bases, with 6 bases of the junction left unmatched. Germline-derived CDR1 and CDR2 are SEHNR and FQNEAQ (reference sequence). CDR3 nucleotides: TGTGCCAGCAGCGAGACAGGGAATGGCAATCAGCCCCAGCATTTT. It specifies CASSETGNGNQPQHF.

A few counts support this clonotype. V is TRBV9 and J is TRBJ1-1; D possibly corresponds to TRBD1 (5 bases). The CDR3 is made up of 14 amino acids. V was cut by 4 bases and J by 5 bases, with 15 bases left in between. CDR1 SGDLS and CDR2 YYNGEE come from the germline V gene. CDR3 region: CASSPSPGRTEAFF. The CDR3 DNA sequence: TGTGCCAGCAGCCCGAGCCCAGGGAGGACTGAAGCTTTCTTT.

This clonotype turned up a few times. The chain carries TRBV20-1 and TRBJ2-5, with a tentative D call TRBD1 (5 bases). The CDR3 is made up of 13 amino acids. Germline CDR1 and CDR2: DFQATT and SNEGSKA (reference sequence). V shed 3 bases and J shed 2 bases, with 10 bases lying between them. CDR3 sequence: CSASRTTQETQYF. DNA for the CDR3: TGCAGTGCTAGCCGGACAACTCAAGAGACCCAGTACTTC.

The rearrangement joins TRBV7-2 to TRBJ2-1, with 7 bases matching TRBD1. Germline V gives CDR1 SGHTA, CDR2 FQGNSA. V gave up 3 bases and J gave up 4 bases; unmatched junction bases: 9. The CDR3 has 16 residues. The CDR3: CASSFSPGQRYNEQFF. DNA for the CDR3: TGTGCCAGCAGCTTTTCCCCGGGACAGAGATACAATGAGCAGTTCTTC.

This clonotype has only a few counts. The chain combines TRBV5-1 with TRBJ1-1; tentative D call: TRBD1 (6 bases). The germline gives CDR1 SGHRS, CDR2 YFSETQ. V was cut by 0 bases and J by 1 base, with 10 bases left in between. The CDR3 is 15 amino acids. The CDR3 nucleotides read TGCGCCAGCAGCTTGGCCGGGGGCGAGAACACTGAAGCTTTCTTT. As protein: CASSLAGGENTEAFF.

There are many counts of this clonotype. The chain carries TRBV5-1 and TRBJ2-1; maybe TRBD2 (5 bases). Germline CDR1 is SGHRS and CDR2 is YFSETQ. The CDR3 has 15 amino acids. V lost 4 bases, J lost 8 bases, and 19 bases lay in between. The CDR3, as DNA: TGCGCCAGCAGCCAGACGGGATTATCCGGGGATGAGCAGTTCTTC. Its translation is CASSQTGLSGDEQFF.

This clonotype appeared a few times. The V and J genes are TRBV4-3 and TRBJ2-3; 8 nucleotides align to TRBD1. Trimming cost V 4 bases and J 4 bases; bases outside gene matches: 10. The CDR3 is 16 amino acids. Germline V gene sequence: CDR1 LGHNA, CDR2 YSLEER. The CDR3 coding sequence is TGCGCCAGCAGCCGATTAATGGACAGGGTTTCAGATACGCAGTATTTT. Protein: CASSRLMDRVSDTQYF.

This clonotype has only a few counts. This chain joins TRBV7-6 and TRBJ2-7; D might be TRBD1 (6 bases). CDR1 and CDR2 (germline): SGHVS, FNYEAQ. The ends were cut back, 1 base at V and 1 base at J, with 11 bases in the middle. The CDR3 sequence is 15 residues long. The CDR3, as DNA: TGTGCCAGCAGCTTAGAGACAGGCAAGTCCTACGAGCAGTACTTC. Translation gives CASSLETGKSYEQYF. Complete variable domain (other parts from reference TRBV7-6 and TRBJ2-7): GAGVSQSPRYKVTKRGQDVALRCDPISGHVSLYWYRQALGQGPEFLTYFNYEAQQDKSGLPNDRFSAERPEGSISTLTIQRTEQRDSAMYRCASSLETGKSYEQYFGPGTRLTVT.

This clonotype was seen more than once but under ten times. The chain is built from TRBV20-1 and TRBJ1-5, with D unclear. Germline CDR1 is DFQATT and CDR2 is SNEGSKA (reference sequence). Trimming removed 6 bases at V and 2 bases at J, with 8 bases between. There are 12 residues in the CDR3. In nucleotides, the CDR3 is TGCAGTGCGGGGAAGGGCAATCAGCCCCAGCATTTT. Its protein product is CSAGKGNQPQHF.

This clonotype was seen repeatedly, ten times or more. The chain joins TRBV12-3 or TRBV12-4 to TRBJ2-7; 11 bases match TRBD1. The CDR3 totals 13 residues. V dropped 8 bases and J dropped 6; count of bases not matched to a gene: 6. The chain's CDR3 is CASSAGTGGEQYF. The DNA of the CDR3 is TGTGCCAGCTCGGCTGGGACAGGGGGCGAGCAGTACTTC.

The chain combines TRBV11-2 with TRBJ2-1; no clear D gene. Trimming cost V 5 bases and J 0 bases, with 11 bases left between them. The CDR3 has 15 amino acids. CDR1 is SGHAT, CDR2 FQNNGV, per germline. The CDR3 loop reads CASSLGRISYNEQFF. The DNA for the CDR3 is TGTGCCAGCAGCCTAGGGCGTATCTCCTACAATGAGCAGTTCTTC.

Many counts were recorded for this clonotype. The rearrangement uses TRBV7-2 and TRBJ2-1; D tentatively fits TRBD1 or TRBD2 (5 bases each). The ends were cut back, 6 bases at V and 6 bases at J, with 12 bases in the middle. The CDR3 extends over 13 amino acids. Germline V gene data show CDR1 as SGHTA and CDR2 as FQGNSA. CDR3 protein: CASSLGPVNEQFF. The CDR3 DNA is TGTGCCAGCAGTCTGGGACCTGTCAATGAGCAGTTCTTC.

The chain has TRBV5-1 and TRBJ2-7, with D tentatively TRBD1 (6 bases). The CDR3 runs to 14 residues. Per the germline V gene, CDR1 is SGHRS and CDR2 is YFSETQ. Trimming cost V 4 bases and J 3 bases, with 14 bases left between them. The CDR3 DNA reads TGCGCCAGCAGCACCTCAGGACAGAACTACGAGCAGTACTTC. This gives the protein CASSTSGQNYEQYF.

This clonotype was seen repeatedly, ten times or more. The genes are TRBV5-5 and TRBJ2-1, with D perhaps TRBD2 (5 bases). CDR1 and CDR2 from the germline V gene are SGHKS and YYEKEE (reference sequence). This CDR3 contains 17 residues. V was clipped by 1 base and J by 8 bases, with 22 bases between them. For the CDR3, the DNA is TGTGCCAGCAGCTTGAGGATGGTTACTCGGGGTCCGTATGAGCAGTTCTTC. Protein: CASSLRMVTRGPYEQFF.

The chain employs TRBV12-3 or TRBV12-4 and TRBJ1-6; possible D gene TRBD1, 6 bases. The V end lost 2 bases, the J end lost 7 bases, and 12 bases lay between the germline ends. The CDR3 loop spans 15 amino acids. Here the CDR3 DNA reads TGTGCCAGCAGTTTAAGGACAGCCCCGAATTCACCCCTCCACTTT. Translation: CASSLRTAPNSPLHF.

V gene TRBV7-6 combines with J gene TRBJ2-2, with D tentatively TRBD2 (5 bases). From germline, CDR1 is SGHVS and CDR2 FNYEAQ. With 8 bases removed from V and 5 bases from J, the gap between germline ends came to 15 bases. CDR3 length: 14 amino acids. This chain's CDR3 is CASSQASPTGELFF. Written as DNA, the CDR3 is TGTGCCAGCTCCCAGGCTAGCCCGACCGGGGAGCTGTTTTTT.

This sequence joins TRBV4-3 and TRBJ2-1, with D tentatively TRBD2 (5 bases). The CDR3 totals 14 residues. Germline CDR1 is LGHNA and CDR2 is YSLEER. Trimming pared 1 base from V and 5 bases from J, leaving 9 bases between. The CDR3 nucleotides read TGCGCCAGCAGCCAAGTTCTAGCAGACAATGAGCAGTTCTTC. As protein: CASSQVLADNEQFF.